A selection of T cell receptor beta chains follows, all from one sample in a study of cytomegalovirus exposure and HLA in healthy donors. Produced via immunoSEQ multiplex PCR; TCRdb's table is partial and in-frame only. The table includes a few hundred thousand clones, 70% to 90% detected once. The sequenced sample was PBMCs. The receptors were sampled from a woman younger than 30 in good health and CMV-seronegative. CDR3s include the opening cysteine and the closing phenylalanine or tryptophan. Fields, in order: D gene, V gene, J gene, CDR3 DNA, CDR3 protein. The D gene is left open where the match is weak.

D: .
V: TRBV30
J: TRBJ1-1
DNA: TGTGCCTGGAGGGAAGGGGGGGCCACTGAAGCTTTCTTT
CDR3: CAWREGGATEAFF

D: .
V: TRBV6-5
J: TRBJ2-7
DNA: TGTGCCAGCAGTGAATTAGCCGAGCAGTACTTC
CDR3: CASSELAEQYF

D: .
V: TRBV5-1
J: TRBJ1-1
DNA: TGCGCCAGCAGCTTTCAGGTGGGGAACACTGAAGCTTTCTTT
CDR3: CASSFQVGNTEAFF

D: .
V: TRBV6-1
J: TRBJ2-3
DNA: TGTGCCAGCCCCGGGTGGGGGACTAGCACAGATACGCAGTATTTT
CDR3: CASPGWGTSTDTQYF

D: TRBD2
V: TRBV7-3
J: TRBJ2-3
DNA: TGTGCCAGCAGCCCGCTAGCGGGGGCCAGGAGGTATTTT
CDR3: CASSPLAGARRYF

D: .
V: TRBV19
J: TRBJ1-3
DNA: TGTGCCACCCTCCAGGAGGGCTACTCTGGAAACACCATATATTTT
CDR3: CATLQEGYSGNTIYF

D: .
V: TRBV7-2
J: TRBJ2-2
DNA: TGTGCCAGCAGCCTGGACAGGAACACCGGGGAGCTGTTTTTT
CDR3: CASSLDRNTGELFF

D: TRBD2
V: TRBV7-6
J: TRBJ2-5
DNA: TGTGCCAGCAGGGACGTGGGGGGGACCGGGGAGACCCAGTACTTC
CDR3: CASRDVGGTGETQYF

D: .
V: TRBV12-5
J: TRBJ2-1
DNA: TGTGCTAGTGGTTTTTTCTCGGCGGCCTCCTACAATGAGCAGTTCTTC
CDR3: CASGFFSAASYNEQFF

D: .
V: TRBV5-1
J: TRBJ2-2
DNA: TGCGCCAGCAGCTTGATGGGGGGCACCGGGGAGCTGTTTTTT
CDR3: CASSLMGGTGELFF